The 7 T cell receptor beta chains reported below all come from one sample, sequenced in a study of shared clonotypes between healthy human individuals. The method was immunoSEQ multiplex PCR; TCRdb's version includes in-frame clones alone and lacks a portion of them. The table records about 2,200,000 clones, 85% to 95% of them present only once. CD8 cells classed as naive were CD45RO-negative and positively selected for CCR7, excluding terminally differentiated effector memory CD45RA+ cells. The sequenced sample consisted of naive CD8+ T cells from PBMCs. All receptors derive from a man between 18 and 35 years old in good health. Some clones in this sample may be carry-over from other donors' samples.

The J gene is TRBJ2-7, the V gene TRBV11-2; the D call may be TRBD1 or TRBD2 (6 bases each). Germline lookup yields CDR1 SGHAT and CDR2 FQNNGV. Trimming removed 5 bases at V and 2 bases at J, with 19 bases between. The CDR3 covers 16 residues. CDR3 sequence: CASSPSGVGGTYEQYF. The CDR3 nucleotides are TGTGCCAGCAGCCCCTCCGGTGTCGGGGGCACCTACGAGCAGTACTTC. Filled out from reference TRBV11-2 and TRBJ2-7, the complete variable domain reads EAGVAQSPRYKIIEKRQSVAFWCNPISGHATLYWYQQILGQGPKLLIQFQNNGVVDDSQLPKDRFSAERLKGVDSTLKIQPAKLEDSAVYLCASSPSGVGGTYEQYFGPGTRLTVT.

This clone is a singleton in its sample. The chain carries TRBV6-5 and TRBJ2-5, with 9 nucleotides matching TRBD1. This CDR3 is built from 15 residues. V shed 10 bases and J 2 bases; nucleotides not matched to a gene: 11. Germline V gives CDR1 MNHEY, CDR2 SVGAGI. The CDR3 loop is CATRGDRAGQETQYF. As DNA, the CDR3 is TGTGCCACTCGCGGGGACAGGGCCGGGCAAGAGACCCAGTACTTC.

This chain uses TRBV27 with TRBJ2-5, with D unresolved. V shed 5 bases and J shed 8 bases, with 12 bases lying between them. The CDR3 runs 12 residues. CDR1 and CDR2 from the germline V gene are MNHEY and SMNVEV (reference sequence). In nucleotides, the CDR3 is TGTGCCAGCAGTCCGGCCGTGGGAACCCAGTACTTC. Its protein product is CASSPAVGTQYF.

This clone was observed a few times. The V gene is TRBV4-2, the J gene TRBJ1-5, with TRBD1 matching over 8 bases. The CDR3 consists of 18 residues. Trimming at V came to 1 base and at J to 5 bases, leaving 13 bases not matched to a gene. Germline values: CDR1 LGHNA, CDR2 YNFKEQ. CDR3 amino acids: CASSQGGSDRDVYQPQHF. The CDR3 DNA follows: TGTGCCAGCAGCCAAGGGGGGTCGGACAGGGATGTTTATCAGCCCCAGCATTTT.

V usage is TRBV7-9 and J usage is TRBJ2-5, with D possibly matching TRBD1 (6 bases). Germline CDR1 is SEHNR and CDR2 is FQNEAQ (reference sequence). CDR3 length: 15 amino acids. Trimming pared 5 bases from V and 1 base from J, leaving 14 bases between. The CDR3 here is CASSAHDRIQETQYF. Written as DNA, the CDR3 is TGTGCCAGCAGCGCCCACGACAGGATCCAAGAGACCCAGTACTTC.

The V call is TRBV15, the J call TRBJ2-6, with D possibly called TRBD1 or TRBD2 (5 bases each). The germline V gene encodes CDR1 LNHNV and CDR2 YYDKDF (reference sequence). V lost 7 bases to trimming and J lost 0 bases, with 13 bases between them. This CDR3 is built from 16 residues. CDR3 in DNA: TGTGCCACCATGCAGGGACCGATCTCTGGGGCCAACGTCCTGACTTTC. Amino acid sequence: CATMQGPISGANVLTF.

As to this clone: Other DNA sequences in this sample translate to the same CDR3. The rearrangement uses TRBV6-5 and TRBJ2-7, with D possibly being TRBD1 or TRBD2 (5 bases each). The CDR3 has 14 residues. Trimming left V 3 bases short and J 0 bases short, with 9 bases between. Germline values: CDR1 MNHEY, CDR2 SVGAGI. The CDR3 region is CASSYEGSSYEQYF. CDR3 DNA sequence: TGTGCCAGCAGTTATGAGGGGAGCTCCTACGAGCAGTACTTC.